This section outlines one TCR beta chain sequence together with its context. The authors' processing: Reference gene primer amplification gave nucleated cell count estimates. The repertoire was sequenced with immunoSEQ multiplex PCR; TCRdb's copy has only in-frame clones and lacks some. That table supplies the V and J calls and clone size; D and trimming were determined from the DNA. The sample yields about 300,000 clones, 86% seen once. This sample was taken from a study of blood T cell repertoires in COVID-19. Germline V gene lookup returns CDR1 LNHNV and CDR2 YYDKDF (reference sequence). The J segment lost 6 bases and the V segment lost 7 bases, leaving 16 bases of the junction unmatched. CDR3 length: 17 amino acids.

The chain uses TRBV15 and TRBJ2-1; TRBD1 aligns across 9 bases. The TCR originated in a woman in her forties or fifties with acute or convalescent COVID-19. Sequenced: peripheral blood. The CDR3 loop is CATTTSRLGTGFNEQFF. The CDR3 coding sequence is TGTGCCACCACAACCTCTCGTTTAGGGACAGGGTTCAATGAGCAGTTCTTC.